The 6 T cell receptor beta chains in this list originate from one sample, sequenced in a study of regulatory T cells in long-lasting Graves disease. CDR3 regions were amplified by Arm-PCR using iRepertoire HTBI primers to build TCR beta libraries. TCRdb processed the multiplex PCR reads anew with MiXCR; each CDR3 protein has one entry. The sample has about 430,000 distinct CDR3 sequences; 21% are singletons. Time point noted: persistent/refractory GD, antithyroid drugs over 5 years with positive TRAb. The TCR library was made from RNA that had been extracted from PBMCs in TRIzol. The sample was peripheral blood mononuclear cells (PBMCs), taken when the disease was refractory, from a patient treated with antithyroid drugs. These receptors were obtained from a female donor with Graves disease.

This clonotype came up once. The V and J genes are TRBV29-1 and TRBJ2-3; D may be TRBD1 or TRBD2 (5 bases each). The length of the CDR3 is 14 residues. Germline V gives CDR1 SQVTM, CDR2 ANQGSEA. Trimming left V 8 bases short and J 4 bases short, with 19 bases between. The CDR3 sequence: CSIEGFTGPDTQYF. The CDR3 coding sequence is TGCAGCATCGAGGGGTTTACGGGGCCAGATACGCAGTATTTT.

This clonotype was seen just once. The V and J genes are TRBV3-1 and TRBJ2-5; 10 nucleotides line up with TRBD1. Germline CDR1 LGHDT, CDR2 YNNKEL (reference sequence). CDR3 length: 15 amino acids. The V and J ends lost 5 bases and 3 bases, in that order; junction bases with no gene match: 6. The CDR3 nucleotides read TGTGCCAGCAGCGATACCGGGACAGGGGAAGAGACCCAGTACTTC. Its translation: CASSDTGTGEETQYF.

This clonotype has only a few counts. One junction end disagrees with the germline gene, perhaps due to a read error. V and J are TRBV28 and TRBJ2-4, with D maybe TRBD1 (7 bases). The CDR3 has 17 amino acids. From germline, CDR1 is MDHEN and CDR2 SYDVKM. DNA of the CDR3: TGTGCCAGCAGTTCGGGGACAGACTTACTAGCCAAAAACATTCAATACTTC. This sequence encodes CASSSGTDLLAKNIQYF.

The chain links TRBV7-9 to TRBJ2-1, with D tentatively TRBD2 (5 bases). Trimming removed 3 bases at V and 0 bases at J, with 9 bases between. The CDR3 contains 15 residues. CDR1 is SEHNR and CDR2 is FQNEAQ in the germline V gene (reference sequence). As DNA, the CDR3 is TGTGCCAGCAGCTTGACGGGAAGCTCCTACAATGAGCAGTTCTTC. Protein: CASSLTGSSYNEQFF.

This clonotype was counted at least ten times. The chain uses TRBV7-8 and TRBJ2-5, with a possible D match to TRBD2 (7 bases). Germline assignment: CDR1 SGHVS and CDR2 FQNEAQ. V was cut by 4 bases and J by 5 bases, with 14 bases left in between. This CDR3 spans 14 amino acids. The CDR3 loop is CASSSWGGGETQYF. As DNA, the CDR3 is TGTGCCAGCAGCTCTTGGGGAGGGGGGGAGACCCAGTACTTC.

To note about this clonotype: One junction end disagrees with the germline gene, perhaps due to a read error. The chain recombines TRBV15 with TRBJ2-4; 7 positions match TRBD1. The CDR3 has 19 amino acids. Germline assignment: CDR1 LNHNV and CDR2 YYDKDF (reference sequence). CDR3 DNA sequence: TGTGCCACCAGCGCTCGGGACAGAACGTTACTGCTAGCCAAAAACATTCGGTACTTC. It encodes CATSARDRTLLLAKNIRYF.